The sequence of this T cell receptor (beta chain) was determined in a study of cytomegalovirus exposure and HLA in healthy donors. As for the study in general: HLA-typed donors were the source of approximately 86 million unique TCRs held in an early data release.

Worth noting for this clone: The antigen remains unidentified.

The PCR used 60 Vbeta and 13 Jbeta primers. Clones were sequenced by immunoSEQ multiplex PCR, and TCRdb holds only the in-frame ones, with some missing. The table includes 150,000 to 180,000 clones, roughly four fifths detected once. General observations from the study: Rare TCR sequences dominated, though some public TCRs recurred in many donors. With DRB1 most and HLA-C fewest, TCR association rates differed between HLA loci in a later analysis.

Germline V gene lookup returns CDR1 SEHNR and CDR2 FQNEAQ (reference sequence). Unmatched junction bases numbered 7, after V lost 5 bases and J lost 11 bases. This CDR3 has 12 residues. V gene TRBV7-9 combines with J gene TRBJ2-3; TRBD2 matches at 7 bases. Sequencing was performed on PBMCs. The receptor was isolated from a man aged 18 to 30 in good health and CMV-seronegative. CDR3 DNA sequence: TGTGCCAGCAGCCCTGGCGGGAGAGGGCAGTATTTT. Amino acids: CASSPGGRGQYF.